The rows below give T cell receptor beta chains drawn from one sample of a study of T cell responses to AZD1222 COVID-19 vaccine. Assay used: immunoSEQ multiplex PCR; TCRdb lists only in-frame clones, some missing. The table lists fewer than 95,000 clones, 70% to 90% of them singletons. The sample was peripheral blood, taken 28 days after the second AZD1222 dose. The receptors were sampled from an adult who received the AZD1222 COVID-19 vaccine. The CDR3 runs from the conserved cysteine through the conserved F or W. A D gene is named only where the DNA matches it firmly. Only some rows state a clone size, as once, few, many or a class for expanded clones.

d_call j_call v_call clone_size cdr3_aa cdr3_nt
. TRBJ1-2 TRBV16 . CASSQPRDGYTF TGTGCCAGCAGTCAGCCCCGTGACGGCTACACCTTC
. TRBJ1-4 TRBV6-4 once CASSVTDATNEKLFF TGTGCCAGCAGTGTAACGGACGCAACTAATGAAAAACTGTTTTTT
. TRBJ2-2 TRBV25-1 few CASRGRGVGELFF TGTGCCAGCAGAGGGCGAGGGGTGGGGGAGCTGTTTTTT
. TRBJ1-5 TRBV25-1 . CASSETGLGDQPQHF TGTGCCAGCAGTGAGACAGGTCTAGGGGATCAGCCCCAGCATTTT
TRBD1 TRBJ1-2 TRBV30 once CACLTQGEGGYGYTF TGTGCCTGTTTGACACAGGGGGAGGGTGGCTATGGCTACACCTTC
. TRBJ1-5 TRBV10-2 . CASSEVQRDNQPQHF TGCGCCAGCAGTGAGGTTCAACGGGACAATCAGCCCCAGCATTTT
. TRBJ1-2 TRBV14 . CASSQDANRHYGYTF TGTGCCAGCAGCCAAGATGCCAACCGGCACTATGGCTACACCTTC
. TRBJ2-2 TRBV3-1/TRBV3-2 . CASSRTSGSTGELFF TGTGCCAGCAGCCGAACTAGTGGGTCCACCGGGGAGCTGTTTTTT
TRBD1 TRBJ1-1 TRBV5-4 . CASSFDGTVYKAFF TGTGCCAGCAGCTTCGACGGGACAGTTTACAAAGCTTTCTTT
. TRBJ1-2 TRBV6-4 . CASSVSDSSYGYTF TGTGCCAGCAGTGTCTCGGACAGCTCCTATGGCTACACCTTC
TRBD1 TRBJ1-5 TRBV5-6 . CASSRDRNQPQHF TGTGCCAGCAGCCGGGACAGGAATCAGCCCCAGCATTTT
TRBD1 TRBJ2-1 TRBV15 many CATRGTDPYMAELFF TGTGCCACCAGGGGGACAGACCCTTACATGGCTGAGCTGTTCTTC
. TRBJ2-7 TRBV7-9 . CASSLTTGSIEQYF TGTGCCAGCAGCTTAACTACAGGGTCAATCGAGCAGTACTTC
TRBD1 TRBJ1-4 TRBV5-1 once CASSQDRSNEKLFF TGCGCCAGCAGTCAGGACAGGTCTAATGAAAAACTGTTTTTT
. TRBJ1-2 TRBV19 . CASSIDSGTQNSYGYTF TGTGCCAGTAGTATAGACTCCGGGACCCAAAATTCCTATGGCTACACCTTC
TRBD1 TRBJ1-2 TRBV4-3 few CASSQDAVGQVDGYTF TGCGCCAGCAGCCAAGATGCAGTAGGACAGGTCGATGGCTACACCTTC
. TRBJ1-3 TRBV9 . CASSDSTLSGNTIYF TGTGCCAGCAGTGATTCCACGCTCTCTGGAAACACCATATATTTT
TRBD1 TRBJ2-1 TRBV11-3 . CASSPGQGIPRSYNEQFF TGTGCCAGCAGCCCGGGACAGGGAATACCGCGCTCCTACAATGAGCAGTTCTTC
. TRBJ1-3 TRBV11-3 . CASSLFVGPGNTIYF TGTGCCAGCAGCTTGTTTGTGGGGCCTGGAAACACCATATATTTT
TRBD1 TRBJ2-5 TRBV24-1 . CATSEAGQGREETQYF TGTGCCACCAGTGAGGCGGGACAGGGAAGGGAAGAGACCCAGTACTTC
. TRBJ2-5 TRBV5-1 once CASSLQGGGETQYF TGCGCCAGCAGCCTACAGGGTGGAGGAGAGACCCAGTACTTC
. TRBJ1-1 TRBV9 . CASSVEGGPTEAFF TGTGCCAGCAGCGTAGAGGGAGGGCCCACTGAAGCTTTCTTT
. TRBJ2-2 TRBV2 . CASSEVGTANTGELFF TGTGCCAGCAGTGAAGTCGGAACAGCGAACACCGGGGAGCTGTTTTTT
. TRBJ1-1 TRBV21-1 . CASSKMVPGQMNTEAFF TGTGCCAGCAGCAAAATGGTTCCGGGACAGATGAACACTGAAGCTTTCTTT
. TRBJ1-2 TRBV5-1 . CASSVGTTLNYGYTF TGCGCCAGCAGCGTTGGTACGACACTCAACTATGGCTACACCTTC
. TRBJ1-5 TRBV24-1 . CATSGGQGQPQHF TGTGCCACCAGTGGCGGACAAGGACAGCCCCAGCATTTT
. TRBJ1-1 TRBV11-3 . CASSLRRATEAFF TGTGCCAGCAGCCTACGCAGGGCGACTGAAGCTTTCTTT
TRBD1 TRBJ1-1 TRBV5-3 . CARSWGQGPPIRTEAFF TGTGCCAGAAGCTGGGGACAGGGGCCTCCGATCAGGACTGAAGCTTTCTTT
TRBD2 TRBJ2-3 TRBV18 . CASSRSSGGDTQYF TGTGCCAGCTCCCGCTCTAGCGGGGGGGATACGCAGTATTTT
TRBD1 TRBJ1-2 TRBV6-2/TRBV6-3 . CASSSDPGTGGSNYGYTF TGTGCCAGCAGTTCGGACCCCGGGACAGGGGGTTCTAACTATGGCTACACCTTC
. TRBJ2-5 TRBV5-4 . CASSLPRGDQETQYF TGTGCCAGCAGCTTGCCTAGGGGGGACCAAGAGACCCAGTACTTC
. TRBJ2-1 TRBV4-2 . CASSQLEWNEQFF TGTGCCAGCAGCCAACTGGAGTGGAATGAGCAGTTCTTC
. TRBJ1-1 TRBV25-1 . CASNWGTHTEAFF TGTGCCAGCAATTGGGGTACGCACACTGAAGCTTTCTTT
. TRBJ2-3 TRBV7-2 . CASSLAAYTDTQYF TGTGCCAGCAGCTTAGCGGCGTACACAGATACGCAGTATTTT
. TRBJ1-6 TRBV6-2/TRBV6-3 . CASSRQTGAFNSPLHF TGTGCCAGCAGCCGCCAGACAGGCGCCTTTAATTCACCCCTCCACTTT
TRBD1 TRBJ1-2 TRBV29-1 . CSVFRGRVNNYGYTF TGCAGCGTTTTCAGGGGGCGGGTAAATAACTATGGCTACACCTTC
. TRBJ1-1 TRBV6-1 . CASSEKVENTEAFF TGTGCCAGCAGTGAAAAGGTGGAGAACACTGAAGCTTTCTTT
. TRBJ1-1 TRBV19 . CASSINAGVNTEAFF TGTGCCAGTAGTATAAATGCAGGGGTAAACACTGAAGCTTTCTTT
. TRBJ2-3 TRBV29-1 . CSGFRTAFTDTQYF TGCAGCGGTTTCAGGACAGCCTTCACAGATACGCAGTATTTT
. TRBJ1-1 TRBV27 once CASSWTLSTEAFF TGTGCCAGCAGTTGGACGTTGAGCACTGAAGCTTTCTTT
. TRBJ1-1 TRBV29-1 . CSVERRQNTEAFF TGCAGCGTTGAGAGGAGGCAGAACACTGAAGCTTTCTTT
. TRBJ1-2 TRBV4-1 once CASSLIPGPKNYGYTF TGCGCCAGCAGCCTGATACCGGGACCGAAAAACTATGGCTACACCTTC
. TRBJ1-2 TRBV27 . CASSLSGVPHYGYTF TGTGCCAGCAGTTTATCGGGGGTTCCCCACTATGGCTACACCTTC
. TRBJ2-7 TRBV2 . CASSEYWGEGSYEQYF TGTGCCAGCAGTGAGTATTGGGGGGAAGGATCCTACGAGCAGTACTTC
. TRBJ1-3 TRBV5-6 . CASSLDREGSGNTIYF TGTGCCAGCAGCTTGGACAGGGAAGGTTCTGGAAACACCATATATTTT
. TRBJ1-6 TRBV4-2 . CASSQVYRDNSPLHF TGTGCCAGCAGCCAAGTATACAGGGATAATTCACCCCTCCACTTT
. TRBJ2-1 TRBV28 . CASMSTARGEQFF TGTGCCAGCATGTCGACCGCTCGGGGTGAGCAGTTCTTC
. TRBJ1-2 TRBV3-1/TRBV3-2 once CASSPGLGLNYGYTF TGTGCCAGCAGCCCTGGGTTAGGGTTGAACTATGGCTACACCTTC
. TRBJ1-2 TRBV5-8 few CARPFGGPDYGYTF TGTGCCAGACCTTTCGGGGGGCCCGACTATGGCTACACCTTC
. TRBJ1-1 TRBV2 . CASRVLNTEAFF TGTGCCAGCCGGGTCTTGAACACTGAAGCTTTCTTT
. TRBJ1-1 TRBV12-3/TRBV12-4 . CASSFKREAFF TGTGCCAGCAGTTTTAAGCGTGAAGCTTTCTTT
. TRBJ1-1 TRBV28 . CASSPTLTGLSTEAFF TGTGCCAGCAGTCCGACCCTCACAGGGTTGTCCACTGAAGCTTTCTTT
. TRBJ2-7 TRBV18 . CASSPLNSYEQYF TGTGCCAGCTCACCACTGAACTCCTACGAGCAGTACTTC
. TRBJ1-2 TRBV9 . CASSVDQGGAGYTF TGTGCCAGCAGCGTAGACCAAGGCGGTGCTGGCTACACCTTC
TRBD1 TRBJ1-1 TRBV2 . CASSELAGGNTEAFF TGTGCCAGCAGTGAACTGGCAGGGGGAAACACTGAAGCTTTCTTT
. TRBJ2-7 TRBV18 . CASSSLPPQRSSYEQYF TGTGCCAGCTCATCACTTCCCCCCCAGCGGAGTTCCTACGAGCAGTACTTC
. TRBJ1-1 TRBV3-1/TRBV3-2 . CASSQGRVEAFF TGTGCCAGCAGCCAAGGTCGGGTCGAAGCTTTCTTT
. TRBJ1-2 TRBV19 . CASSMGTRGARGYTF TGTGCCAGTAGTATGGGCACCCGGGGGGCTCGAGGCTACACCTTC
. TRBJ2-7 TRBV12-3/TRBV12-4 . CASRPTTFFEQYF TGTGCCAGCAGACCTACTACCTTTTTCGAGCAGTACTTC